This T cell receptor beta chain was recovered during a study of blood T cell repertoires in COVID-19. Study at large: The United States, Italy and Spain provided the acute and convalescent COVID-19 samples. From T cells, B-cell-depleted T cells, or PBMCs came the material, which was cDNA or gDNA.

Authors' methods: It was from reference gene primer amplification that nucleated cell counts were estimated. Clones were sequenced by immunoSEQ multiplex PCR, and TCRdb holds only the in-frame ones, with some missing. From that table come the V and J calls and clone size; the DNA was used to work out D and trimming. The table shows 100,000 or so clones, with less than 85% occurring only once. Looked up from germline, CDR1 is SGHTA and CDR2 is FQGNSA. V lost 6 bases and J lost 0, with 16 bases in between. The CDR3 spans 16 residues. The origin of this receptor is a woman aged 70 to 79 with active or convalescent COVID-19. The chain carries TRBV7-2 and TRBJ2-3, with TRBD2 as a possible D gene (6 bases). The sample was peripheral blood. CDR3 protein: CASSSTAGSSTDTQYF. DNA for the CDR3: TGTGCCAGCAGTTCAACGGCGGGGAGTAGCACAGATACGCAGTATTTT. The whole variable domain, remainder taken from reference TRBV7-2 and TRBJ2-3, is GAGVSQSPSNKVTEKGKDVELRCDPISGHTALYWYRQSLGQGLEFLIYFQGNSAPDKSGLPSDRFSAERTGGSVSTLTIQRTQQEDSAVYLCASSSTAGSSTDTQYFGPGTRLTVL.